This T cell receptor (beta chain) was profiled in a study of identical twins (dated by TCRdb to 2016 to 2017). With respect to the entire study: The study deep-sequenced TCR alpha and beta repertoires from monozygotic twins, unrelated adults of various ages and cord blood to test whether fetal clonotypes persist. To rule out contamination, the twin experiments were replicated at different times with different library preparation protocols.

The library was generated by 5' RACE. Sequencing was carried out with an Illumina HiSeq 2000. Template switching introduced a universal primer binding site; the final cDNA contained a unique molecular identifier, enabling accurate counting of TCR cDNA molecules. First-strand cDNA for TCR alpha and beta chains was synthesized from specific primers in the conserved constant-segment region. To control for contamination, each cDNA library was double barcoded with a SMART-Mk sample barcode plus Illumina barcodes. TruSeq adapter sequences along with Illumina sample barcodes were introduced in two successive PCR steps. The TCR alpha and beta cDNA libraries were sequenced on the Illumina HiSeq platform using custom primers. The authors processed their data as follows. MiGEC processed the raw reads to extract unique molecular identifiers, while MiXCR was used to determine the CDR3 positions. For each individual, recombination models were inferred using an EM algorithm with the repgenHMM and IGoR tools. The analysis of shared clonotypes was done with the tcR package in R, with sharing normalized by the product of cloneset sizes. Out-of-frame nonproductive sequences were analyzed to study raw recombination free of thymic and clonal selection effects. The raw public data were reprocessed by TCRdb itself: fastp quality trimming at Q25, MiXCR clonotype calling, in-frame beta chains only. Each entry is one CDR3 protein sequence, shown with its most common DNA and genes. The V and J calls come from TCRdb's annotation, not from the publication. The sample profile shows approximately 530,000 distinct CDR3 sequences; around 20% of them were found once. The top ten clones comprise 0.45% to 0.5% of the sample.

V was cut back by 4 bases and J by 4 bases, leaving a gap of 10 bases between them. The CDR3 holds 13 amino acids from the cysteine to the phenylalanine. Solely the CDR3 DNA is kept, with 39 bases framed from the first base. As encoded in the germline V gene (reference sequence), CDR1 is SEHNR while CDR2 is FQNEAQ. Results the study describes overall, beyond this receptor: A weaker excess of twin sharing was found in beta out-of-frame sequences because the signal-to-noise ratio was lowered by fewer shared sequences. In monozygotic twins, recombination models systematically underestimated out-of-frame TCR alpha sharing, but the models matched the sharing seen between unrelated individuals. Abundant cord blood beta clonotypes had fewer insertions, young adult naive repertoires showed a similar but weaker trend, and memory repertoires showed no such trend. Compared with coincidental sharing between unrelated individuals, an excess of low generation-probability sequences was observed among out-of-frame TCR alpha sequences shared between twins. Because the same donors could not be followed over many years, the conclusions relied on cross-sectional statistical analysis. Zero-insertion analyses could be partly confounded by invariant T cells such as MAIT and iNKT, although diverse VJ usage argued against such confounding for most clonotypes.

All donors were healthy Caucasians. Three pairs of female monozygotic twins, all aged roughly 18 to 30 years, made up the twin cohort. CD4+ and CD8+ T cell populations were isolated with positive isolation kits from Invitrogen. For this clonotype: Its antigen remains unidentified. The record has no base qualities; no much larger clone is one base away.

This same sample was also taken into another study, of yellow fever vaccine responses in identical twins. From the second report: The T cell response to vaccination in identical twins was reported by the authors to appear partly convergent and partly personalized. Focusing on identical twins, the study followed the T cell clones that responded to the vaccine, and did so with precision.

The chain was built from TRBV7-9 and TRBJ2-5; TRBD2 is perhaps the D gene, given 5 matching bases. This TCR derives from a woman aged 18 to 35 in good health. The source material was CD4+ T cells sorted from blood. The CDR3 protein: CASSWGDLETQYF. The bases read TGTGCCAGCAGCTGGGGAGATTTAGAGACCCAGTACTTC.